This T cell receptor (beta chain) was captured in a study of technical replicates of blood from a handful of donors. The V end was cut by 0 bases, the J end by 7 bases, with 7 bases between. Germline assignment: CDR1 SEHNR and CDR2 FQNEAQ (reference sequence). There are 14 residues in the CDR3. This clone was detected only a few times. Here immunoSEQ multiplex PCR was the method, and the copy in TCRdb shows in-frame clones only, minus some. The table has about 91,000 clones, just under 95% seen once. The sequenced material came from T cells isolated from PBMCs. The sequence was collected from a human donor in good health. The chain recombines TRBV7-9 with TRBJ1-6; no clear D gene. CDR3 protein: CASSLADWNSPLHF. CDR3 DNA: TGTGCCAGCAGCTTAGCCGACTGGAATTCACCCCTCCACTTT.